This T cell receptor (beta chain) was identified during a study of early T cells in non-severe SARS-CoV-2 infection. Study-wide context: It was bulk RNA from unsorted whole blood that was sequenced, and the chains were unpaired.

The protocol attached unique molecular identifiers to individual cDNA molecules. In TCRdb, the 5' RACE reads were re-called with MiXCR into one record per CDR3 protein. The sample yields 70,000 to 85,000 distinct CDR3 sequences, about 12% seen once. In this sample, this clonotype turned up many times. The target antigen is unknown. Study-level results: There was a bias toward anti-spike CD8 responses in VDJdb matching, which missed private and CD4 specificities.

The CDR3 totals 15 residues. Germline CDR1 reads SGHTS; CDR2 reads YDEGEE. Between the trimmed V and J ends, which lost 0 bases and 3 bases, there was a span of 12 bases. The sample taken for sequencing was whole blood. The sequence derives from an adult who was a healthcare worker with PCR-confirmed SARS-CoV-2 infection or an uninfected control (not recorded which). The chain recombines TRBV5-8 with TRBJ2-5; no clear D gene. CDR3 nucleotide sequence: TGTGCCAGCAGCTTGGAGGGCAGAAGGGAAGAGACCCAGTACTTC. Its protein product is CASSLEGRREETQYF.